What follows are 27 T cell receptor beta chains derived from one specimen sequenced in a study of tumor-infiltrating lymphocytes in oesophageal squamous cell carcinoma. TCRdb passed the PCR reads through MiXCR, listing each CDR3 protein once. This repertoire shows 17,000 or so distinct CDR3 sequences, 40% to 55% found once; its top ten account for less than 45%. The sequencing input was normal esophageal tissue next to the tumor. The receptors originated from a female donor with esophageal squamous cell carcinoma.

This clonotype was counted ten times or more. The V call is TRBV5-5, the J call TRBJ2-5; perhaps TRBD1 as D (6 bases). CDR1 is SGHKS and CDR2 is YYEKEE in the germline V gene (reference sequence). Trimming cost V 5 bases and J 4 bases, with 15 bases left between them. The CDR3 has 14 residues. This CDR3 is CASSPLTGGETQYF. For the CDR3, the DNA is TGTGCCAGCAGTCCCCTGACAGGCGGAGAGACCCAGTACTTC.

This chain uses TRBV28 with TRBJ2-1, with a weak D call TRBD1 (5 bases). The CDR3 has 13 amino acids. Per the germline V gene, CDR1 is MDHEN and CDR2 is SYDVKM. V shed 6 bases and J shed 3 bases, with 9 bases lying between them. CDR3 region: CASRQVRYNEQFF. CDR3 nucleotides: TGTGCCAGCAGACAGGTCCGCTACAATGAGCAGTTCTTC.

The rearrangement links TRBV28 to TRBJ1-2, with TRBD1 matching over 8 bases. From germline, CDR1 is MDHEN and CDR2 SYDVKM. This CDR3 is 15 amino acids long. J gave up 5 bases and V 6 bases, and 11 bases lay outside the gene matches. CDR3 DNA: TGTGCCAGCAGAGCTGGTACAGGGGGAGTTTATGGCTACACCTTC. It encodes CASRAGTGGVYGYTF.

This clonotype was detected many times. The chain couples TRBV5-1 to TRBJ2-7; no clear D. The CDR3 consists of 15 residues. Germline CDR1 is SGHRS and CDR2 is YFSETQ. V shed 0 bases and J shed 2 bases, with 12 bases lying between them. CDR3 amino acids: CASSLGGASTYEQYF. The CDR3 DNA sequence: TGCGCCAGCAGCTTGGGTGGAGCATCTACCTACGAGCAGTACTTC.

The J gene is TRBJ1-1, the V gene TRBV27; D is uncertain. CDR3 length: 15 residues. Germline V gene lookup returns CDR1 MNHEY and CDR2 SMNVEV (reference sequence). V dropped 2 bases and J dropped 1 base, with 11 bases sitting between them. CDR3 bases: TGTGCCAGCAGTTTAGGTTCAGCAGGGAACACTGAAGCTTTCTTT. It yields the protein CASSLGSAGNTEAFF.

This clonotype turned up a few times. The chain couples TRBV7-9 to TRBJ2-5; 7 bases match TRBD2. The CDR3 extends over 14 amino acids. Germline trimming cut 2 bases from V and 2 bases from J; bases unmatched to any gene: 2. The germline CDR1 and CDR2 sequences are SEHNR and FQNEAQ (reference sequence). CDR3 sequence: CASSLLAGQETQYF. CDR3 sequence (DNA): TGTGCCAGCAGCTTATTAGCGGGTCAAGAGACCCAGTACTTC.

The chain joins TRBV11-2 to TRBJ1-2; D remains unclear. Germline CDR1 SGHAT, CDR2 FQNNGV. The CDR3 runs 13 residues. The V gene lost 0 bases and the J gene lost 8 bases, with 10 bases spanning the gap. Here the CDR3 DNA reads TGTGCCAGCAGCTTAGATCGGGCAGGCGGCTACACCTTC. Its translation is CASSLDRAGGYTF.

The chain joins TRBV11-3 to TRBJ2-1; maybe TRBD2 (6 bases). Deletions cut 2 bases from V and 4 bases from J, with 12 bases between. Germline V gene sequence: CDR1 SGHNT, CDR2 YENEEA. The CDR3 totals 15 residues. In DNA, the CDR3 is TGTGCCAGCAGCTTAAGGGACTCCCAGTACAATGAGCAGTTCTTC. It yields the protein CASSLRDSQYNEQFF.

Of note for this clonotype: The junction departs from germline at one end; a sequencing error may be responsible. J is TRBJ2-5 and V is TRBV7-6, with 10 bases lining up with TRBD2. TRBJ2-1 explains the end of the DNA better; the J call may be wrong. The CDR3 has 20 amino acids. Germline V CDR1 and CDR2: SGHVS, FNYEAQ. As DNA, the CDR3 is TGTGCTAGCAGCAACACAATGACTAGCGGGCCCCTAAGCTCCTACAATGAGCAGTTCTTC. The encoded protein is CASSNTMTSGPLSSYNEQFF.

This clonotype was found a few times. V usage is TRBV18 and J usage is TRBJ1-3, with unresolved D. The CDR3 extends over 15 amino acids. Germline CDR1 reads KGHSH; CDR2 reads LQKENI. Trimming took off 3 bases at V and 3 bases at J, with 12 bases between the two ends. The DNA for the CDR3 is TGTGCCAGCTCACCGACGCAGGACGGTGGAAACACCATATATTTT. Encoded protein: CASSPTQDGGNTIYF.

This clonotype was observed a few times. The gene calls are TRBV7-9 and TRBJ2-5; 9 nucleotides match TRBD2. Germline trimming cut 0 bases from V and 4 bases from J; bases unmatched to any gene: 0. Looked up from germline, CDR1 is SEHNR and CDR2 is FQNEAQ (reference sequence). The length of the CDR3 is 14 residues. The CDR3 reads CASSLARGGETQYF. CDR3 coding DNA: TGTGCCAGCAGCTTAGCGCGGGGGGGAGAGACCCAGTACTTC. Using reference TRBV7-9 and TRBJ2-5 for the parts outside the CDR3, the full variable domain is DTGVSQNPRHKITKRGQNVTFRCDPISEHNRLYWYRQTLGQGPEFLTYFQNEAQLEKSRLLSDRFSAERPKGSFSTLEIQRTEQGDSAMYLCASSLARGGETQYFGPGTRLLVL.

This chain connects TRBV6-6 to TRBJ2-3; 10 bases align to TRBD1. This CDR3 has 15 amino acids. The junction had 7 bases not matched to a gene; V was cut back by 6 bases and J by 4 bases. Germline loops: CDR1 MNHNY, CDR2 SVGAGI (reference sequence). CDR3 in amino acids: CASRLDRGRADTQYF. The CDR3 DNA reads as TGTGCCAGCAGACTTGACAGGGGGCGAGCAGATACGCAGTATTTT.

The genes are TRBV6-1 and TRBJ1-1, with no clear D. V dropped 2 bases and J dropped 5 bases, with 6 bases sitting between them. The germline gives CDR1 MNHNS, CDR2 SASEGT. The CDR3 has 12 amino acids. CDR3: CASSERWTEAFF. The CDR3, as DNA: TGTGCCAGCAGTGAACGCTGGACTGAAGCTTTCTTT.

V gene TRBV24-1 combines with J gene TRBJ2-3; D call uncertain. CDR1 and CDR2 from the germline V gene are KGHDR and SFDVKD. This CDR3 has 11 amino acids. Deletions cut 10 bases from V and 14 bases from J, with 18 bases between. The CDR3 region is CATRTTHAWYF. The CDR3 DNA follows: TGTGCCACTCGCACGACTCACGCATGGTATTTT.

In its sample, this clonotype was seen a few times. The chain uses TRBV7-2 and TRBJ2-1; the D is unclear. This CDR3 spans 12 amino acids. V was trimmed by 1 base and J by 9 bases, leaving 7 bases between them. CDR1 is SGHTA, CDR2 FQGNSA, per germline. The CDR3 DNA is TGTGCCAGCAGCTTAGGAGTTGTTGAGCAGTTCTTC. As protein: CASSLGVVEQFF.

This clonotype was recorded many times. CDR3 residues: CASLDRGYEQYF. CDR3 DNA sequence: TGTGCCAGCCTGGACAGGGGCTACGAGCAGTACTTC. V and J are TRBV6-1 and TRBJ2-7, with 9 positions matching TRBD1. CDR1 and CDR2 from the germline V gene are MNHNS and SASEGT. The CDR3 runs 12 residues. After removal of 8 bases from V and 3 bases from J, the junction contained 2 bases not matched to a gene.

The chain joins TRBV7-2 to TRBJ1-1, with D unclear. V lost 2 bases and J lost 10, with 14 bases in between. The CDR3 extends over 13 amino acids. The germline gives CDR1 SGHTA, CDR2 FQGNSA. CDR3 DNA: TGTGCCAGCAGCTTACGGCTCTTAGATGGAGCTTTCTTT. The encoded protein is CASSLRLLDGAFF.

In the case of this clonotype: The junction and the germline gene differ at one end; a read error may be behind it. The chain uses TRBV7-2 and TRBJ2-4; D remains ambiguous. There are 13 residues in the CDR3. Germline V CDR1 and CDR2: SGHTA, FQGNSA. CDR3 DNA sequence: TGTGCCAGCCAAGAACGGTATAATTCACCCCTCCACTTC. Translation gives CASQERYNSPLHF. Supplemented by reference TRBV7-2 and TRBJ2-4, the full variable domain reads GAGVSQSPSNKVTEKGKDVELRCDPISGHTALYWYRQSLGQGLEFLIYFQGNSAPDKSGLPSDRFSAERTGGSVSTLTIQRTQQEDSAVYLCASQERYNSPLHFGAGTRLSVL.

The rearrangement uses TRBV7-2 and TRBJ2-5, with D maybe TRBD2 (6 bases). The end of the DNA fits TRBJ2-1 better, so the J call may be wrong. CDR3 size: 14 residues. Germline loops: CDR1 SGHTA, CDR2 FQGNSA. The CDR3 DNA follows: TGTGCCAGCAGCTCTAGACTAGTGATCAATGAGCAGTTCTTC. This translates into CASSSRLVINEQFF.

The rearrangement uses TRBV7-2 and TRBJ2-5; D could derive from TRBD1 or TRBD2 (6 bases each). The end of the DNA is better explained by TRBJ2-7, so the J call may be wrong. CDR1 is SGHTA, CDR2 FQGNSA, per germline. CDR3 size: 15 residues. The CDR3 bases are TGTGCCAGCAGCGGCGGGGACAATAATGTCTACGAGCAGTACTTC. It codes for CASSGGDNNVYEQYF.

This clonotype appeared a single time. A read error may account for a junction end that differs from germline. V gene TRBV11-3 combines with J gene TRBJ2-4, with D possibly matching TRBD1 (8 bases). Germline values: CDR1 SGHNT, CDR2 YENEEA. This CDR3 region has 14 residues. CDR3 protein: CASSFNRGGYEQYF. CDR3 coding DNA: TGTGCCAGCAGCTTCAACAGGGGGGGCTACGAGCAGTACTTT.

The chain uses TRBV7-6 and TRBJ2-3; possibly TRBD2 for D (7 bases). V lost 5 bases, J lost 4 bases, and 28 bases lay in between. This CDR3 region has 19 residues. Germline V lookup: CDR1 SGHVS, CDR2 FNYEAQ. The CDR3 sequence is CASSTRGGASGRPADTQYF. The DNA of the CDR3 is TGTGCCAGCAGCACTAGGGGGGGGGCCTCTGGTAGGCCCGCAGATACGCAGTATTTT.

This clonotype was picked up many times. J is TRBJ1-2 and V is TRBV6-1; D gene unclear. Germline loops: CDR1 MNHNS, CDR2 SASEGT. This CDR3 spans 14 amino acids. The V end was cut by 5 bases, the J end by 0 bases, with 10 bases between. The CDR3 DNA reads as TGTGCCAGCAGTTCCCAGACCGCTAACTATGGCTACACCTTC. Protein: CASSSQTANYGYTF.

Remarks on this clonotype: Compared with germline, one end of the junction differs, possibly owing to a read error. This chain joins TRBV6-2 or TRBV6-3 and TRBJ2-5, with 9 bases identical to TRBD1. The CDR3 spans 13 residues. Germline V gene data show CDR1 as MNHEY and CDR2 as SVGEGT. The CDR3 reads CASRTGGQQTQYF. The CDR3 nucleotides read TGTGCCAGCAGAACAGGGGGCCAACAGACCCAGTACTTC.

The CDR3 DNA follows: TGTGCCATCAGTCCGGAGAATCCCACAGATACGCAGTATTTT. This sequence encodes CAISPENPTDTQYF. The rearrangement links TRBV10-3 to TRBJ2-3; unclear D gene. V dropped 5 bases and J dropped 2 bases, with 11 bases sitting between them. Germline-derived CDR1 and CDR2 are ENHRY and SYGVKD. The CDR3 totals 14 residues.

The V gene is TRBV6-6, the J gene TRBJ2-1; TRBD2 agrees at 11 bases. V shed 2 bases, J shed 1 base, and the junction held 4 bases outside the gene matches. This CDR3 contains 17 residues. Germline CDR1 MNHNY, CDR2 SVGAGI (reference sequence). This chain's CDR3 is CASSYRLAGGSYNEQFF. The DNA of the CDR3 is TGTGCCAGCAGTTACAGGCTAGCGGGGGGATCCTACAATGAGCAGTTCTTC.

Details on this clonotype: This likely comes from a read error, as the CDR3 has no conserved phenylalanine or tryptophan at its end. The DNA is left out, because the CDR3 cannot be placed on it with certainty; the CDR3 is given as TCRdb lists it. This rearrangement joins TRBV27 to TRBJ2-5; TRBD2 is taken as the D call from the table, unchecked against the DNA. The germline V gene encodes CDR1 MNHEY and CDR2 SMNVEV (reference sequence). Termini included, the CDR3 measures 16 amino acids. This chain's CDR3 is CASSLLAGKNIQYFGA.